This T cell receptor (beta chain) was found in a study of metastatic and nonmetastatic thyroid tumors. Study summary: A comparison of repertoires was made across blood and tumor or nodule tissue from malignant and benign thyroid patients.

Ten or more counts support this clone. What it recognizes is unknown. Study observations and caveats: When malignant thyroid tumors were compared with benign nodules, TCR beta diversity was reportedly significantly higher in the malignant tumors. This held in both blood and tumor samples.

Original analysis: Researchers built a distant-metastasis classifier for papillary thyroid cancer that drew on CDR3 differences across clinicopathological groups. TCRdb re-called clones via MiXCR from the PCR reads. The V and J calls and clone size are TCRdb's, not the authors'. This sample has roughly 34,000 clones, with 15% found just once. This CDR3 is built from 14 residues. V lost 2 bases and J lost 5, with 14 bases in between. CDR1 and CDR2 from the germline V gene are SGHRS and YFSETQ. Every patient was untreated before thyroid surgery. Sequenced material: blood. The sequence derives from a male donor with papillary thyroid cancer or a benign thyroid nodule (not recorded which). Some clones in this sample may be carry-over from other donors' samples. This chain joins TRBV5-1 and TRBJ2-7; no firm D call. As DNA, the CDR3 is TGCGCCAGCAGCTTTACCTTGGTTGGAGACGAGCAGTACTTC. The encoded protein is CASSFTLVGDEQYF.